This T cell receptor beta chain appears in the sequencing data of a study of cytomegalovirus exposure and HLA in healthy donors (dated by TCRdb to the late 2010s). Looking at the study overall: An earlier analysis of 587 of the donors reported more than 250 Gb of sequence data and 117 million unique TCR beta sequences from 150 million to 200 million T cells. An early release covering about 600 HLA-typed donors comprised 250 to 350 gigabases of sequencing data and around 80 million unique TCR sequences. Of the roughly 410 genotyped donors, 65% to 90% were placed in the genetic ancestry cluster associated with self-reported Caucasian donors. The study aimed to test whether signatures of past pathogen exposure could be identified by cataloging public T cell receptors. The study used immunosequencing to profile the T cell repertoires of approximately 640 subjects and linked those repertoires to cytomegalovirus serostatus. In addition to the first cohort of several hundred subjects, a separate validation cohort of 120 different subjects was used. The study combined high-throughput TCR immunosequencing, statistical association of individual TCRs with disease status, and machine learning to predict cytomegalovirus infection status. A later analysis re-examined previously published TCR beta repertoires from about 700 donors and added high-resolution HLA genotyping to investigate patterns of TCR occurrence. In the later analysis, no new phenotypic data were used to find candidate immune exposures; instead, reliance was placed on TCR beta sequences and their occurrence across donors. In an earlier analysis of around 540 of the donors, high-throughput TCR beta sequencing was used to judge whether each TCR beta V gene segment behaved as functional or pseudogenic. Alongside the repertoire data, information on donor age, sex, ethnicity and CMV serostatus was compiled. Genome-wide SNP genotypes for about 65% of the roughly 670 donors were used in a later genetic analysis, which treated that subset as a discovery cohort. All discovery cohort repertoires had been generated on a single sequencing platform. Class I and class II HLA loci were covered by the typing at four-digit resolution. Typing coverage varied by locus: roughly 620-640 donors for A, B, C, DRB1 and DQB1; approximately 520 for DQA1; approximately 610 for DPA1; under 490 for DPB1. Roughly 5 DR-DQ haplotypes were handled as single units for association and clustering, since linkage in the cohort was strong. Among roughly 400 genotyped donors of the cohort, an average of about 220,000 unique TCR beta nucleotide sequences was sequenced per donor, of which roughly 17% were non-productive.

Paper-wide results and their limitations: Most TCR sequences were observed very rarely across donors, whereas some public TCRs were present in many individuals. In a later analysis, HLA-associated TCR beta chains showed more clonal expansion and lower generation probabilities than non-associated chains that were equally common. A later analysis found that most CMV-associated TCR beta chains appeared HLA-restricted, with HLA associations seemingly driven largely by CMV exposure. In a later analysis, the rate of TCR association differed among HLA loci, with DRB1 alleles having the most associated TCRs and HLA-C alleles having the fewest. Roughly uniform sequencing depth across donors was assumed in presence/absence analyses, although this assumption may not hold. Because counts were too low, approximately 15 rarely observed V segments, including chromosome 9 orphons, were excluded from the earlier analysis of around 640 of the donors. According to the authors, the approach could potentially be generalized to other disease states and immunological phenotypes. Because some donors lacked HLA typing at each locus, the association tests relied only on the typed subset. This cohort had only TCR beta chains sequenced, and the lack of alpha or paired-chain data limited which features could be detected. CMV serostatus was the only immune exposure information available for the cohort. Several of the top co-occurrence clusters appeared to be linked to parvovirus B19, influenza, CMV and Epstein-Barr virus, according to a later analysis. A further reported finding was that TCR beta sequences accurately predicted the HLA-A and HLA-B alleles for most subjects in the first cohort. Linkage disequilibrium might explain the correlated functional status among segregating V segments, but an unknown experimental factor could not be excluded. V-gene and J-gene trimming of TCR beta chains was associated with a missense DCLRE1C variant in a later genetic analysis, and the association was replicated in an independent cohort. A later analysis associated about 18,000 TCR beta sequences with specific HLA alleles at a false discovery rate of 0.05. Because the 87-base-pair reads could not distinguish some IMGT-functional V segments, including TRBV6-2 and TRBV6-3, those segments were excluded. The classifier was reported to diagnose cytomegalovirus status with high specificity and sensitivity in both the original cohort and the validation cohort. In an earlier analysis of under 600 of the donors, most TCR beta V segments were observed in productive rearrangements about 87% or about 30% of the time, broadly matching IMGT annotations. In the study, approximately 160 TCR beta chains were listed as associated with cytomegalovirus. A later genetic analysis reported fewer N-insertions in productive TCRs among donors in an Asian-associated ancestry cluster than the roughly 700-donor mean. In vitro tests confirmed that a few of the cytomegalovirus-associated TCR beta chains recognize cytomegalovirus antigens. Assigning TCR associations to individual alleles was difficult when HLA alleles, especially DR and DQ, strongly co-occurred. A group of highly shared sequence variants was considered likely to be a technical artifact of the sequencing pipeline.

Comment on this clone: What antigen it recognizes has not been identified. The input lacks base qualities; no much larger clone sits a single base away.

Library preparation was by the immunoSEQ multiplex PCR assay. The multiplex PCR relied on a mix of 60 forward primers for TCR Vbeta segments and 13 reverse primers for TCR Jbeta segments. The CDR3 region of rearranged TCR beta genes was amplified from genomic DNA by a multiplex PCR assay. Amplified TCR beta libraries were sequenced as 87-base-pair reads on the Illumina HiSeq System. The original methods were these. Across the 700 or so repertoires, a later analysis counted tens of millions of unique TCR beta chains, roughly 11 million of which were shared by at least two donors. A nearest-neighbor algorithm error-corrected the raw reads and collapsed the reads into unique sequences, merging closely related sequences to remove PCR and sequencing errors. V, D and J gene segments were assigned by aligning CDR3 sequences to IMGT reference sequences. Each retained sequence needed at least a six-nucleotide match to both a V gene segment and a J gene segment. Rearrangements were classified as productive when the CDR3 lacked stop codons and remained in frame with V and J, and all other rearrangements were classified as non-productive. Following IMGT convention, CDR3 was defined as the stretch from the second conserved V-encoded cysteine to the conserved J-encoded phenylalanine. Sequences without an unambiguous match to a single V gene segment were excluded from the earlier analysis of approximately 560 of the donors. In an earlier analysis of 587 of the donors, V segments were called functional above 56.7% productive rearrangements and were called segregating when the between-donor standard deviation exceeded 5%. A statistical classification framework was built for diagnosing cytomegalovirus status from the catalog of TCR beta chain sequences. In a later analysis, V and J genes were assigned by comparing TCR nucleotide sequences against IMGT/GENE-DB human TR gene sequences. A later analysis assigned CDR3 sequences and most-parsimonious VDJ recombination scenarios with the TCRdist pipeline. In a later analysis, each TCR beta chain was defined by its CDR3 amino acid sequence together with its V-gene family, and reads without a unique V-gene family were excluded. A later analysis removed 500 to 600 highly shared, low-generation-probability nucleotide sequences to deal with suspected cross-contamination and a sequencing artifact. In a later analysis, a clonal expansion index for each public chain was calculated from normalized within-repertoire ranks of inferred template counts. In a later analysis, generation probabilities were computed using a VDJ recombination model fitted to out-of-frame rearrangements, and the results were checked against IGoR. In a later analysis, hypergeometric tests were used to score TCR-TCR, TCR-HLA and TCR-CMV co-occurrence, with a repertoire-size bias correction applied to TCR pairs. False discovery rates were estimated in a later analysis by permuting HLA or CMV assignments 20 times. In a later analysis, co-occurring TCRs were grouped with DBSCAN, and TCRdist sequence similarity was added when clustering was performed within HLA-allele-positive subsets. Repertoires with fewer than 30,000 or more than 120,000 public chains, plus five repertoires with anomalous nucleotide sharing, were excluded from co-occurrence clustering. Not all clones reach the TCRdb copy of this immuneACCESS table, which keeps in-frame sequences only. Checked studies attribute under half of the gap to unresolved V genes and leave the rest unexplained. V, J and clone size reflect that table, while D and trimming were determined from the DNA. The sample table shows some 220,000 clones, and around 80% are seen once. 0.5% to 0.7% of the sample rests with the top ten.

The CDR3 sequence holds 15 residues, the cysteine and phenylalanine included. Of all the DNA, just the CDR3 is kept, 45 bases in frame from base 1. Based on the germline V gene, the CDR1 and CDR2 sequences are SGHTS and YDEGEE. Relative to germline, V is 1 base shorter and J is 0 bases shorter, with 8 bases between their ends. In total, 500 to 700 healthy bone marrow donors made up the cohort. At the time of sampling, all cohort members were nominally healthy, though unrecorded immune exposures were likely present. The donor was CMV seronegative and was included in the group of a few hundred seronegative cohort members. Each donor provided a peripheral blood sample, and peripheral blood mononuclear cells were used for TCR beta sequencing. The Qiagen DNeasy Blood Extraction Kit was used to extract genomic DNA from the blood cell samples.

The sample consisted of PBMCs. The clonotype originates from a woman aged 40 to 55 in good health and CMV-seronegative. The chain is encoded by TRBV5-8 joined to TRBJ1-3, with no confidently assigned D gene. The base sequence is TGTGCCAGCAGCTTGTCCGGGATCTCTGGAAACACCATATATTTT. This encodes CASSLSGISGNTIYF.